Listed below are T cell receptor beta chains from one sample, sequenced in a study of PD-1 blockade in classical Hodgkin lymphoma. Sequencing was performed with immunoSEQ multiplex PCR; in TCRdb, only in-frame clones are kept and a portion is missing. The sample has about 90,000 clones, approximately 90% seen once. Material: peripheral blood mononuclear cells (PBMCs), obtained before the fourth cycle of nivolumab. The receptors stem from a human donor with classical Hodgkin lymphoma. Each CDR3 is given with its conserved first and last residue. The D gene is left open where the match is weak. Clone size is given for some rows only: seen once, a few or many times, or a class if the clone is expanded.

clone_size | j_call | v_call | d_call | cdr3_aa | cdr3_nt
- | TRBJ1-2 | TRBV7-2 | - | CASSSNMGDLLGGYTF | TGTGCCAGCAGCTCCAACATGGGGGACCTCCTTGGGGGCTACACCTTC
- | TRBJ2-3 | TRBV19 | - | CASSAPQDPFTDTQYF | TGTGCCAGTAGTGCCCCCCAAGATCCCTTCACAGATACGCAGTATTTT
- | TRBJ1-1 | TRBV6-5 | - | CASSYAGDMNTEAFF | TGTGCCAGCAGTTACGCAGGTGACATGAACACTGAAGCTTTCTTT
- | TRBJ2-7 | TRBV19 | - | CASSMVSSYEQYF | TGTGCCAGTAGTATGGTCAGTTCCTACGAGCAGTACTTC
- | TRBJ2-1 | TRBV6-4 | TRBD2 | CASSELAGEYNEQFF | TGTGCCAGCAGTGAACTAGCGGGGGAGTATAATGAGCAGTTCTTC
- | TRBJ2-7 | TRBV27 | TRBD1 | CATWSLRDRAPYEQYF | TGTGCCACCTGGTCACTCCGGGACAGGGCCCCCTACGAGCAGTACTTC
few | TRBJ2-3 | TRBV6-4 | TRBD2 | CASSDSSGGGTDTQYF | TGTGCCAGCAGTGACTCTAGCGGGGGTGGCACAGATACGCAGTATTTT
- | TRBJ1-2 | TRBV6-1 | TRBD1 | CASIRQGARGYTF | TGTGCCAGCATCCGACAGGGGGCGCGGGGCTACACCTTC
- | TRBJ1-2 | TRBV28 | TRBD1 | CASRDPGQGFGYTF | TGTGCCAGCCGCGACCCGGGACAGGGCTTTGGCTACACCTTC
- | TRBJ2-7 | TRBV7-9 | - | CASSLVGGYEQYF | TGTGCCAGCAGCTTAGTCGGAGGTTACGAGCAGTACTTC
- | TRBJ2-4 | TRBV2 | - | CAHRTEKNIQYF | TGTGCCCACCGGACAGAGAAAAACATTCAGTACTTC
- | TRBJ1-1 | TRBV10-1 | TRBD1 | CASSAIDRGDTEAFF | TGCGCCAGCAGTGCAATTGACAGGGGGGACACTGAAGCTTTCTTT
once | TRBJ2-5 | TRBV5-1 | TRBD2 | CASSLTSGGDIQETQYF | TGCGCCAGCAGCTTGACTAGCGGGGGCGATATTCAAGAGACCCAGTACTTC
- | TRBJ2-5 | TRBV30 | - | CAWSGVSETQYF | TGTGCCTGGAGTGGGGTCTCGGAGACCCAGTACTTC
once | TRBJ2-3 | TRBV20-1 | - | CSALHTDTQYF | TGCAGTGCACTCCACACAGATACGCAGTATTTT
- | TRBJ1-2 | TRBV2 | - | CASSTTGTSGYGYTF | TGTGCCAGCAGTACCACAGGGACTTCGGGCTATGGCTACACCTTC
- | TRBJ2-3 | TRBV7-2 | TRBD2 | CASSEGSGGLADTQYF | TGTGCCAGCAGCGAAGGGAGCGGGGGTCTTGCGGATACGCAGTATTTT
- | TRBJ2-3 | TRBV9 | TRBD2 | CASSDGSGGATDTQYF | TGTGCCAGCAGCGATGGTAGCGGGGGGGCGACAGATACGCAGTATTTT
- | TRBJ1-1 | TRBV19 | TRBD1 | CASSPRQGMNTEAFF | TGTGCCAGTAGTCCCCGACAGGGCATGAACACTGAAGCTTTCTTT
few | TRBJ1-2 | TRBV4-2 | - | CASSHSGIRANYGYTF | TGTGCCAGCAGCCATTCAGGGATTAGGGCTAACTATGGCTACACCTTC
- | TRBJ2-7 | TRBV29-1 | - | CSVEGQDHYEQYF | TGCAGCGTTGAAGGACAGGACCACTACGAGCAGTACTTC
once | TRBJ2-5 | TRBV7-7 | TRBD2 | CASSKTTSGGETQYF | TGTGCCAGCAGCAAAACGACTAGCGGGGGAGAGACCCAGTACTTC
- | TRBJ1-1 | TRBV5-1 | - | CASSPSMNTEAFF | TGCGCCAGCAGCCCTTCAATGAACACTGAAGCTTTCTTT
- | TRBJ2-3 | TRBV6-1 | - | CASTNPLGGTDTQYF | TGTGCCAGCACGAACCCCCTAGGCGGCACAGATACGCAGTATTTT
- | TRBJ1-6 | TRBV19 | - | CASSSASNSPLHF | TGTGCCAGTAGTTCGGCCAGTAATTCACCCCTCCACTTT
- | TRBJ2-1 | TRBV19 | - | CASSGGVEQFF | TGTGCCAGCAGTGGGGGAGTCGAGCAGTTCTTC
- | TRBJ1-5 | TRBV21-1 | - | CASKKGGTGGQPQHF | TGTGCCAGCAAAAAAGGGGGGACAGGGGGTCAGCCCCAGCATTTT
- | TRBJ2-7 | TRBV5-1 | TRBD1 | CASSLAGQGGYEQYF | TGCGCCAGCAGCTTGGCGGGACAGGGAGGGTACGAGCAGTACTTC
few | TRBJ1-2 | TRBV5-1 | TRBD1 | CASSLGTGVNYGYTF | TGCGCCAGCAGCTTGGGGACAGGGGTGAACTATGGCTACACCTTC
- | TRBJ1-2 | TRBV9 | - | CASSTQGGAGGYTF | TGTGCCAGCAGCACCCAGGGTGGTGCGGGTGGCTACACCTTC
- | TRBJ1-6 | TRBV6-6 | TRBD1 | CAISQGRNSPLHF | TGTGCCATATCACAGGGGAGGAATTCACCCCTCCACTTT
- | TRBJ2-1 | TRBV14 | - | CASSQVLSIDEQFF | TGTGCCAGCAGCCAAGTACTTAGTATCGATGAGCAGTTCTTC
- | TRBJ1-1 | TRBV5-1 | - | CASSGSGEAFF | TGCGCCAGCAGCGGAAGCGGGGAAGCTTTCTTT
- | TRBJ1-2 | TRBV19 | - | CASSIRGQDYGYTF | TGTGCCAGTAGTATCCGGGGTCAGGACTATGGCTACACCTTC
- | TRBJ2-1 | TRBV6-5 | - | CASSRNNEQFF | TGTGCCAGCAGCAGAAACAATGAGCAGTTCTTC
- | TRBJ2-3 | TRBV6-5 | - | CASSYSRDSYTQYF | TGTGCCAGCAGTTACTCCCGGGACTCGTATACGCAGTATTTT
- | TRBJ2-5 | TRBV27 | - | CASIPRATWGQETQYF | TGTGCCAGCATTCCTCGGGCAACTTGGGGCCAAGAGACCCAGTACTTC
- | TRBJ1-5 | TRBV5-3 | TRBD1 | CARSTGQGRGNQPQHF | TGTGCCAGAAGCACCGGACAGGGTCGGGGCAATCAGCCCCAGCATTTT
- | TRBJ2-5 | TRBV6-5 | - | CASSYSRSQETQYF | TGTGCCAGCAGTTACTCCCGTAGCCAAGAGACCCAGTACTTC
- | TRBJ1-1 | TRBV14 | - | CASSQDLPGWNEAFF | TGTGCCAGCAGCCAAGATCTCCCGGGTTGGAATGAAGCTTTCTTT
- | TRBJ2-3 | TRBV4-2 | TRBD2 | CASSQLVGGGTDTQYF | TGTGCCAGCAGCCAACTGGTCGGGGGGGGCACAGATACGCAGTATTTT
- | TRBJ2-3 | TRBV30 | - | CAWRIGPSGNTDTQYF | TGTGCCTGGAGAATTGGCCCATCGGGGAACACAGATACGCAGTATTTT
- | TRBJ2-7 | TRBV10-3 | TRBD2 | CAISVLSGGGREQYF | TGTGCCATCAGTGTGCTTAGCGGGGGCGGCCGGGAGCAGTACTTC
- | TRBJ1-4 | TRBV9 | - | CASSVGQINEKLFF | TGTGCCAGCAGCGTAGGGCAGATTAATGAAAAACTGTTTTTT
- | TRBJ1-1 | TRBV5-1 | TRBD1 | CASSAQGGDTEAFF | TGCGCCAGCAGCGCACAGGGGGGAGACACTGAAGCTTTCTTT
- | TRBJ2-6 | TRBV30 | - | CAWGPGANVLTF | TGTGCCTGGGGCCCTGGGGCCAACGTCCTGACTTTC
- | TRBJ1-1 | TRBV7-3 | TRBD1 | CASSPTGGSGTEAFF | TGTGCCAGCAGCCCGACAGGGGGGTCAGGTACTGAAGCTTTCTTT
- | TRBJ1-1 | TRBV9 | - | CASTVREMKWVSTEAFF | TGTGCCAGCACCGTCCGGGAAATGAAATGGGTTTCAACTGAAGCTTTCTTT
- | TRBJ2-2 | TRBV15 | - | CATSRHANTGELFF | TGTGCCACCAGCAGACACGCGAACACCGGGGAGCTGTTTTTT
- | TRBJ2-7 | TRBV9 | - | CASSPRYSYEQYF | TGTGCCAGCAGCCCCAGGTATTCCTACGAGCAGTACTTC
- | TRBJ2-7 | TRBV5-6 | TRBD1 | CASSWDRGDEQYF | TGTGCCAGCAGCTGGGACAGGGGGGACGAGCAGTACTTC
- | TRBJ1-2 | TRBV7-9 | - | CASSLSENYGYTF | TGTGCCAGCAGCTTATCGGAGAACTATGGCTACACCTTC
- | TRBJ2-1 | TRBV7-9 | TRBD2 | CASSLVPLSGGAYNEQFF | TGTGCCAGCAGCTTAGTCCCCCTTAGCGGGGGGGCTTACAATGAGCAGTTCTTC